This note documents a single TCR beta chain sequence. The antigen is unknown. This specimen belongs to a study of shared clonotypes between healthy human individuals. Study-wide points: A small donor pool kept down the genetic and exposure-history diversity that was represented.

Over several immunoSEQ plates, each subset's genomic DNA was distributed in even portions. The assay was immunoSEQ multiplex PCR, and TCRdb's table has in-frame clones only and misses some. The top ten hold approximately 13% of the sample, which has about 490,000 clones, over 65% seen once. All donors were Caucasian adults living in Nashville, Tennessee. When samples were unsorted, 75 million to 95 million PBMCs were used for genomic DNA. The CDR3 extends over 13 amino acids. Trimming took off 3 bases at V and 4 bases at J, with 10 bases between the two ends. Germline V gives CDR1 KGHSH, CDR2 LQKENI. The sequence was collected from a woman aged 40-49 years in good health. Some clones in this sample may be carry-over from other donors' samples. The chain is built from TRBV18 and TRBJ2-7; a weak D match, TRBD2 (6 bases). Sample: PBMCs. As DNA, the CDR3 is TGTGCCAGCTCACCGTTGGAGGGATACGAGCAGTACTTC. Protein: CASSPLEGYEQYF. The variable domain in full, with the rest retrieved from reference TRBV18 and TRBJ2-7, is NAGVMQNPRHLVRRRGQEARLRCSPMKGHSHVYWYRQLPEEGLKFMVYLQKENIIDESGMPKERFSAEFPKEGPSILRIQQVVRGDSAAYFCASSPLEGYEQYFGPGTRLTVT.